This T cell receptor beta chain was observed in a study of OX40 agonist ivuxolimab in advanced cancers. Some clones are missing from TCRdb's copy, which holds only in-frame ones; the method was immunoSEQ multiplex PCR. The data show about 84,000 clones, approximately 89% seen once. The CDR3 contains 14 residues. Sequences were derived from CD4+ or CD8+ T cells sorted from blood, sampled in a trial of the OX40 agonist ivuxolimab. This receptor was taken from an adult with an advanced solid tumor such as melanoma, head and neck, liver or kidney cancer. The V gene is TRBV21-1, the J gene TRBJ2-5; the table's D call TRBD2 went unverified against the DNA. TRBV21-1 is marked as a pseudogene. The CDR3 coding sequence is TGTGCCAGCAGCAAAGTCCCGGGTTGGGAGACCCAGTACTTC. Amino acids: CASSKVPGWETQYF.